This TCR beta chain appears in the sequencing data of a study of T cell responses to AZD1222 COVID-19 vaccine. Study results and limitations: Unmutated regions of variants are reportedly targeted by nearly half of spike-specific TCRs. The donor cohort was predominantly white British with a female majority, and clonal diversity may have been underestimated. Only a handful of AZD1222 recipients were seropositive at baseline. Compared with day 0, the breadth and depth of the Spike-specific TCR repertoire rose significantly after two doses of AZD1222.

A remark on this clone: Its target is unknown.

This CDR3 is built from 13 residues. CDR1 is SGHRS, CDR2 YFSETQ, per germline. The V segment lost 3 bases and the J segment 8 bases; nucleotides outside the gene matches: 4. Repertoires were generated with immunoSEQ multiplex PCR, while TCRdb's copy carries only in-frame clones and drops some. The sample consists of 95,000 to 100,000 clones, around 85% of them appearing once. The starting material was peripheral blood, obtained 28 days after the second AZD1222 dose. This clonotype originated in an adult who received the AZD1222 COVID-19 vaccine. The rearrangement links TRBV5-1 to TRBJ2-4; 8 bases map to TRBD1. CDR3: CASSYGQGDIQYF. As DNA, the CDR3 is TGCGCCAGCAGCTATGGACAGGGCGACATTCAGTACTTC.